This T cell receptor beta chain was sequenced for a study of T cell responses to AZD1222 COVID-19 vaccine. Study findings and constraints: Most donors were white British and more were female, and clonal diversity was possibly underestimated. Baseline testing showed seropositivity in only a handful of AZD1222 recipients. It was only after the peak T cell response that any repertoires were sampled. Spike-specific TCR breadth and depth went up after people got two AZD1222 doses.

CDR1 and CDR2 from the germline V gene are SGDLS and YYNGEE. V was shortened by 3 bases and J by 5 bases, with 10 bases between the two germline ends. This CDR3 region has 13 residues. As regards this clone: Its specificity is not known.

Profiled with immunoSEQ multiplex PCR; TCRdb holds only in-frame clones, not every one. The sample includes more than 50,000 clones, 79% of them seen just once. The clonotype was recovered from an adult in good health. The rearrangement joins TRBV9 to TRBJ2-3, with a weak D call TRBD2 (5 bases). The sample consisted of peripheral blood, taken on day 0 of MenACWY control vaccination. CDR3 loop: CASSDGRGDTQYF. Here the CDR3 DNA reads TGTGCCAGCAGCGACGGACGGGGAGATACGCAGTATTTT.